One sample yielded the 27 T cell receptor beta chains listed below, sequenced in a study of blood T cell repertoires in COVID-19. Clones were sequenced by immunoSEQ multiplex PCR, and TCRdb holds only the in-frame ones, with some missing. This sample has around 260,000 clones; over 75% occur once, and the top ten carry roughly 4%. Input material: PBMCs or T cells enriched from blood (not recorded which). The receptors stem from a woman between 25 and 40 years old who had recovered from COVID-19.

The table lists this clone with a count of one. The V gene is TRBV5-1, the J gene TRBJ2-5; D gene unclear. This CDR3 spans 15 amino acids. Germline assignment: CDR1 SGHRS and CDR2 YFSETQ. V was trimmed by 5 bases and J by 4 bases, leaving 18 bases between them. The CDR3 sequence: CASRVTGPLLETQYF. The CDR3 region has the DNA TGCGCCAGCAGAGTCACGGGTCCTCTGCTAGAGACCCAGTACTTC.

V is TRBV7-2 and J is TRBJ2-5; D remains ambiguous. The CDR3 covers 14 residues. V was clipped by 3 bases and J by 2 bases, with 10 bases between them. CDR1 is SGHTA and CDR2 is FQGNSA in the germline V gene. This CDR3 reads CASSLLSVQETQYF. The CDR3 DNA is TGTGCCAGCAGCTTGTTGTCCGTTCAAGAGACCCAGTACTTC.

This clone turned up a few times. The chain couples TRBV6-5 to TRBJ1-1; D unclear. V shed 11 bases and J shed 1 base, with 14 bases lying between them. Germline CDR1 and CDR2: MNHEY and SVGAGI. The length of the CDR3 is 13 residues. As DNA, the CDR3 is TGTGCCGCTGGTCAACATTCGAACACTGAAGCTTTCTTT. Translating it yields CAAGQHSNTEAFF.

The rearrangement uses TRBV7-9 and TRBJ2-1, with TRBD2 matching 10 bases. This CDR3 is built from 14 residues. Trimming took 5 bases from V and 7 from J; bases not matched to a gene: 5. From germline, CDR1 is SEHNR and CDR2 FQNEAQ (reference sequence). The CDR3 spells CASSKGTSENEQFF. CDR3 nucleotide sequence: TGTGCCAGCAGCAAAGGGACTAGCGAAAATGAGCAGTTCTTC.

This chain links TRBV5-1 with TRBJ2-3; D may be TRBD1 (6 bases). The CDR3 is 16 amino acids. V was clipped by 2 bases and J by 2 bases, with 15 bases between them. The germline V gene encodes CDR1 SGHRS and CDR2 YFSETQ. CDR3 region: CASSFPRGLVTDTQYF. In DNA, the CDR3 is TGCGCCAGCAGCTTCCCCAGGGGATTGGTCACAGATACGCAGTATTTT.

J is TRBJ1-2 and V is TRBV7-6; 7 bases align to TRBD1. From germline, CDR1 is SGHVS and CDR2 FNYEAQ. The trim removed 4 bases at V and 0 bases at J, leaving 8 bases unmatched. This CDR3 comprises 16 residues. In DNA, the CDR3 is TGTGCCAGCAGCTCCGGGACAGTGTTAGCTAACTATGGCTACACCTTC. Translation: CASSSGTVLANYGYTF.

This chain joins TRBV5-4 and TRBJ2-5; 10 positions match TRBD2. V shed 3 bases and J 5 bases; nucleotides not matched to a gene: 7. The germline V gene encodes CDR1 SGHNT and CDR2 YYREEE (reference sequence). The CDR3 runs 15 residues. CDR3 in amino acids: CASSSEREGLETQYF. The DNA of the CDR3 is TGTGCCAGCAGCTCGGAGCGGGAGGGCCTGGAGACCCAGTACTTC.

The chain has TRBV11-2 and TRBJ1-1; D uncertain. Trimming took 4 bases from V and 0 from J, leaving 12 bases between them. Germline V lookup: CDR1 SGHAT, CDR2 FQNNGV. The CDR3 is 15 amino acids. The CDR3 sequence: CASSSGIKLNTEAFF. CDR3 nucleotide sequence: TGTGCCAGCAGCTCCGGGATAAAACTGAACACTGAAGCTTTCTTT.

This chain joins TRBV27 and TRBJ2-7, with TRBD1 identical over 9 bases. Germline CDR1 and CDR2: MNHEY and SMNVEV (reference sequence). The length of the CDR3 is 13 residues. The V segment lost 6 bases and the J segment 5 bases; nucleotides outside the gene matches: 5. DNA for the CDR3: TGTGCCAGCAGGAGGGACAGGGCTAACGAGCAGTACTTC. This translates into CASRRDRANEQYF.

This clone turned up a few times. The V call is TRBV11-3, the J call TRBJ2-1; possibly TRBD2 for D (6 bases). The V gene lost 1 base and the J gene lost 5 bases, with 21 bases spanning the gap. The germline CDR1 and CDR2 sequences are SGHNT and YENEEA. The CDR3 contains 18 residues. This chain's CDR3 is CASSLGGENGAEDNEQFF. DNA of the CDR3: TGTGCCAGCAGCTTAGGCGGGGAGAACGGGGCGGAAGACAATGAGCAGTTCTTC.

The rearrangement joins TRBV27 to TRBJ1-2; 8 nucleotides match TRBD1. J lost 4 bases, V lost 5 bases, and 9 bases had no gene match. CDR1 MNHEY and CDR2 SMNVEV come from the germline V gene (reference sequence). The CDR3 is 15 amino acids. Here the CDR3 DNA reads TGTGCCAGCAGTCGAGGAACGGGACAGGCCTATGGCTACACCTTC. Protein: CASSRGTGQAYGYTF.

V is TRBV29-1 and J is TRBJ1-2; TRBD1 aligns across 9 bases. The germline V gene has CDR1 SQVTM and CDR2 ANQGSEA. With 4 bases clipped from V and 4 bases from J, the junction kept 7 bases outside the gene matches. This CDR3 comprises 14 residues. DNA for the CDR3: TGCAGCGTTGTAGGGGGACAGGGATCCTATGGCTACACCTTC. This translates into CSVVGGQGSYGYTF.

This clone was detected only a few times. The chain uses TRBV5-1 and TRBJ1-1; maybe TRBD1 (5 bases). The germline V and J ends were trimmed by 1 base and 0 bases, with 16 bases remaining between them. The CDR3 contains 17 residues. The germline V gene encodes CDR1 SGHRS and CDR2 YFSETQ. Here the CDR3 reads CASSLFSSGKMNTEAFF. CDR3 DNA sequence: TGCGCCAGCAGCTTGTTTAGTTCAGGGAAGATGAACACTGAAGCTTTCTTT.

This chain connects TRBV5-1 to TRBJ1-3, with 11 bases lining up with TRBD1. V was clipped by 1 base and J by 0 bases; unmatched bases: 6. Germline V gene lookup returns CDR1 SGHRS and CDR2 YFSETQ. This CDR3 spans 18 amino acids. The CDR3, as DNA: TGCGCCAGCAGCTTGATGAGCGGGACAGGGGGCTCTGGAAACACCATATATTTT. It yields the protein CASSLMSGTGGSGNTIYF.

The V gene is TRBV28, the J gene TRBJ2-3; no clear D. Germline V gene data show CDR1 as MDHEN and CDR2 as SYDVKM. V was pared by 6 bases and J by 3 bases, with 19 bases between. The CDR3 has 16 residues. The CDR3 nucleotides read TGTGCCAGCAGCCCCCCGTCTCAGACAAGAACAGATACGCAGTATTTT. This gives the protein CASSPPSQTRTDTQYF. Full variable domain (rest looked up from reference TRBV28 and TRBJ2-3): DVKVTQSSRYLVKRTGEKVFLECVQDMDHENMFWYRQDPGLGLRLIYFSYDVKMKEKGDIPEGYSVSREKKERFSLILESASTNQTSMYLCASSPPSQTRTDTQYFGPGTRLTVL.

The chain carries TRBV5-6 and TRBJ1-2; TRBD1 might be the D (6 bases). The CDR3 contains 14 residues. The V end was cut by 0 bases, the J end by 2 bases, with 8 bases between. Germline V gene sequence: CDR1 SGHDT, CDR2 YYEEEE. CDR3 sequence (DNA): TGTGCCAGCAGCTTGGGGGACACAAACTATGGCTACACCTTC. This sequence encodes CASSLGDTNYGYTF. Based on the CDR3 plus reference TRBV5-6 and TRBJ1-2, the full variable domain is DAGVTQSPTHLIKTRGQQVTLRCSPKSGHDTVSWYQQALGQGPQFIFQYYEEEERQRGNFPDRFSGHQFPNYSSELNVNALLLGDSALYLCASSLGDTNYGYTFGSGTRLTVV.

The CDR3 reads CASSRGQGYEQYF. CDR3 nucleotides: TGTGCCAGCAGTAGGGGGCAGGGGTACGAGCAGTACTTC. This rearrangement joins TRBV5-6 to TRBJ2-7, with 7 nucleotides matching TRBD1. Germline V CDR1 and CDR2: SGHDT, YYEEEE. The CDR3 sequence is 13 residues long. The trim removed 5 bases at V and 4 bases at J, leaving 6 bases unmatched.

The V gene is TRBV27, the J gene TRBJ1-2; D might be TRBD1 (6 bases). Trimming left V 1 base short and J 6 bases short, with 12 bases between. CDR1 MNHEY and CDR2 SMNVEV come from the germline V gene (reference sequence). CDR3 size: 14 residues. This CDR3 reads CASSLFGGGHGYTF. In DNA form, the CDR3 reads TGTGCCAGCAGTTTATTTGGCGGGGGGCATGGCTACACCTTC.

This rearrangement joins TRBV19 to TRBJ1-4; no reliable D call. The CDR3 spans 17 residues. V lost 4 bases and J 2 bases, leaving 17 bases between the germline ends. In germline, CDR1 is LNHDA, CDR2 SQIVND (reference sequence). The CDR3 DNA reads as TGTGCCAGTAGTAATGCGAGGGATCCCTCGACTAATGAAAAACTGTTTTTT. Protein product: CASSNARDPSTNEKLFF.

This clone came up once. This chain joins TRBV10-1 and TRBJ2-1; 7 bases map to TRBD2. The CDR3 spans 17 residues. The V segment lost 2 bases and the J segment 3 bases; nucleotides outside the gene matches: 10. Germline V gene data show CDR1 as WNHNN and CDR2 as SYGVQD (reference sequence). The CDR3 DNA reads TGCGCCAGCAGTGAGATAATAGCGGGTCAGGGCTACAATGAGCAGTTCTTC. Translated: CASSEIIAGQGYNEQFF.

This chain links TRBV12-5 with TRBJ2-3, with D maybe TRBD2 (5 bases). Per the germline V gene, CDR1 is LGHNT and CDR2 is FRNRAP. The ends were cut back, 8 bases at V and 3 bases at J, with 9 bases in the middle. The length of the CDR3 is 12 residues. The CDR3 sequence: CASRGLTDTQYF. The DNA for the CDR3 is TGTGCTAGTAGAGGACTGACAGATACGCAGTATTTT.

V usage is TRBV28 and J usage is TRBJ1-5, with 7 bases identical to TRBD1. Trimming removed 3 bases from V and 7 bases from J; junction bases left unmatched: 6. There are 14 residues in the CDR3. From germline, CDR1 is MDHEN and CDR2 SYDVKM. The CDR3 nucleotides read TGTGCCAGCAGTTTTACAGGGGCGCGACAGCCCCAGCATTTT. Its protein product is CASSFTGARQPQHF.

The rearrangement links TRBV30 to TRBJ1-1; tentative D call: TRBD1 (5 bases). CDR3 length: 12 amino acids. V gave up 3 bases and J gave up 8 bases, with 13 bases separating them. Germline V gene data show CDR1 as GTSNPN and CDR2 as SVGIG (reference sequence). CDR3 in DNA: TGTGCCTGGAGGGTGGGGCAAGGCGAAGCTTTCTTT. Its protein product is CAWRVGQGEAFF.

The rearrangement joins TRBV3-1 (or the pseudogene TRBV3-2) to TRBJ2-1, with TRBD2 matching over 10 bases. This CDR3 spans 14 amino acids. With V trimmed by 5 bases and J by 9 bases, 7 bases remained unmatched. Germline-derived CDR1 and CDR2 are LGHDT and YNNKEL (reference sequence). CDR3 sequence: CASSASGGFSEQFF. CDR3 sequence (DNA): TGTGCCAGCAGCGCTAGCGGGGGTTTTTCTGAGCAGTTCTTC.

V usage is TRBV6-5 and J usage is TRBJ1-4; 10 nucleotides agree with TRBD1. V lost 4 bases and J lost 8; bases outside the gene matches: 7. CDR1 MNHEY and CDR2 SVGAGI come from the germline V gene. The CDR3 is 15 amino acids. CDR3 in amino acids: CASSSRTGGNEKLFF. The CDR3 nucleotides are TGTGCCAGCAGTTCCCGGACAGGGGGGAACGAAAAACTGTTTTTT.

V gene TRBV7-2 combines with J gene TRBJ1-2; TRBD1 aligns across 9 bases. CDR3 length: 16 residues. V was pared by 0 bases and J by 5 bases, with 7 bases of the junction left unmatched. Germline CDR1 reads SGHTA; CDR2 reads FQGNSA. CDR3 residues: CASSLASGTGSYGYTF. For the CDR3, the DNA is TGTGCCAGCAGCTTAGCCTCAGGGACAGGGTCGTATGGCTACACCTTC.

The chain uses TRBV5-1 and TRBJ2-7, with D tentatively TRBD1 (6 bases). The CDR3 loop spans 16 amino acids. V lost 0 bases and J 2 bases, leaving 15 bases between the germline ends. The germline gives CDR1 SGHRS, CDR2 YFSETQ. The CDR3 spells CASSLAQGLPAYEQYF. The DNA of the CDR3 is TGCGCCAGCAGCTTGGCGCAGGGGTTACCGGCCTACGAGCAGTACTTC.